The source of this T cell receptor (beta chain) is a study of T cells after posttransplantation cyclophosphamide. The related graft donor's blood sample was taken on the day of bone marrow donation. The table came from immunoSEQ multiplex PCR; TCRdb's copy has only in-frame clones and leaves some out. The table lists just over 25,000 clones, with no singletons. Study-wide points: Donor-recipient repertoire similarity was low at 1-2 months, rising over year one. After PTCy, TRB diversity resembled that of CNI/methotrexate controls. Blood and skin or GI T cell repertoires showed limited TRB overlap.

At least ten counts were recorded for this clone. The target antigen is unknown. Germline lookup yields CDR1 LNHDA and CDR2 SQIVND (reference sequence). The CDR3 runs to 14 residues. V was cut by 3 bases and J by 5 bases, with 11 bases left in between. Specimen: PBMCs. This clonotype was obtained from a man aged 45-65 years in good health, CMV-negative, and a related stem cell transplant donor. This chain uses TRBV19 with TRBJ2-1; D not certain. The CDR3 nucleotides read TGTGCCAGTAGTATTGGTCTCCGGGACAATGAGCAGTTCTTC. Its translation: CASSIGLRDNEQFF.